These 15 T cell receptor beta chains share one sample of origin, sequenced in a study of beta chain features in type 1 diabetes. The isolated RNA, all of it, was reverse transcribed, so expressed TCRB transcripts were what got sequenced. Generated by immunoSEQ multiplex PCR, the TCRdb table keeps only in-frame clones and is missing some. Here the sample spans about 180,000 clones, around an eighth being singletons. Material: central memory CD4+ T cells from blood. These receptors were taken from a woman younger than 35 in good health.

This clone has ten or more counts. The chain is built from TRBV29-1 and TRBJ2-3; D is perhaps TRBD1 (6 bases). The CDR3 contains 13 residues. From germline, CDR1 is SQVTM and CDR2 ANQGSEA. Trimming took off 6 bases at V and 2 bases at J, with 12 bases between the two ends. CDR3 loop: CSVAGTNTDTQYF. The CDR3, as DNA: TGCAGCGTAGCCGGGACAAACACAGATACGCAGTATTTT.

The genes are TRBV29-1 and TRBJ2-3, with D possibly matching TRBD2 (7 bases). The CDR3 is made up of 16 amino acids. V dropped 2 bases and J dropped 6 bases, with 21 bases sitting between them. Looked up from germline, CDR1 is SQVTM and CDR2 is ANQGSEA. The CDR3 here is CSVEFRRGRGTDTQYF. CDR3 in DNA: TGCAGCGTTGAATTTAGGCGGGGGCGAGGAACCGATACGCAGTATTTT.

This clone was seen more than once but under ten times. The CDR3 protein is CASSLAGEQYF. DNA of the CDR3: TGCGCCAGCAGCTTGGCCGGCGAGCAGTACTTC. V usage is TRBV5-1 and J usage is TRBJ2-7; D not resolved. CDR3 length: 11 amino acids. CDR1 and CDR2 from the germline V gene are SGHRS and YFSETQ. V lost 0 bases and J lost 6, with 4 bases in between.

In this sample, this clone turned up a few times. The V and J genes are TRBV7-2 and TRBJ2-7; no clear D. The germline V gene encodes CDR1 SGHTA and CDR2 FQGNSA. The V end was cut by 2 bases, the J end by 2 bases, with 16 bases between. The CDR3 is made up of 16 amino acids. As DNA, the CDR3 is TGTGCCAGCAGCTTAACGCTGGGTAGCCGGCCCTACGAGCAGTACTTC. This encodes CASSLTLGSRPYEQYF.

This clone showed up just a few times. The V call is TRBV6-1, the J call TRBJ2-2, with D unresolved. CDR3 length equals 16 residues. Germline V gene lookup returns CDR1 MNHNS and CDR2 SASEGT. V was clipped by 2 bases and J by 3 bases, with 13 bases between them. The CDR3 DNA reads TGTGCCAGCAGTGAACAACCCGCTTCGGACACCGGGGAGCTGTTTTTT. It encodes CASSEQPASDTGELFF.

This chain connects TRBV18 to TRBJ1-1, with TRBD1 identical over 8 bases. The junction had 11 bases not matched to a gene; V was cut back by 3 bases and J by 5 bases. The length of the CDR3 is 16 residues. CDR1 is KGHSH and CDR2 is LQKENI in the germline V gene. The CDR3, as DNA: TGTGCCAGCTCACCCCTGCAGGGGGCTGGGGGGACTGAAGCTTTCTTT. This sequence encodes CASSPLQGAGGTEAFF.

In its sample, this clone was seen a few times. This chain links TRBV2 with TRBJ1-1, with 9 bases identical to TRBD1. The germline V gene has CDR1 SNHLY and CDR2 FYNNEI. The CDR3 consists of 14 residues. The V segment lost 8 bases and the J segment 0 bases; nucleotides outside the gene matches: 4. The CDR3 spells CASGHRGLNTEAFF. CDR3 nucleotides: TGTGCCAGCGGGCACAGGGGGCTGAACACTGAAGCTTTCTTT.

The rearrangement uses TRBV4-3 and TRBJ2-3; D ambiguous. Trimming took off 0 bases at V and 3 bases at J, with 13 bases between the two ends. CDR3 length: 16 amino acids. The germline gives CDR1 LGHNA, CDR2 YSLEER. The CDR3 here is CASSQDHMVETDTQYF. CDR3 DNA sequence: TGCGCCAGCAGCCAAGATCATATGGTGGAGACAGATACGCAGTATTTT.

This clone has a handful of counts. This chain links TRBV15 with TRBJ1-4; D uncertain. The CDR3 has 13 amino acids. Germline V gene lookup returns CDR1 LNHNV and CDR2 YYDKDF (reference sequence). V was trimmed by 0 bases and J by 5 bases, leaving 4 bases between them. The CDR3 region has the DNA TGTGCCACCAGCAGAGACCAAAATGAAAAACTGTTTTTT. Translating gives CATSRDQNEKLFF.

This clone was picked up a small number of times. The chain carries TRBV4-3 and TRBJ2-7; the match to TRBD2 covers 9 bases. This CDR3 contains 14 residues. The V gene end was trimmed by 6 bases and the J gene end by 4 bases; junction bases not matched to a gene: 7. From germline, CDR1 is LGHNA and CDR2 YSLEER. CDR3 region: CASSRGTSNYEQYF. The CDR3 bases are TGCGCCAGCAGTCGTGGGACTAGCAATTACGAGCAGTACTTC.

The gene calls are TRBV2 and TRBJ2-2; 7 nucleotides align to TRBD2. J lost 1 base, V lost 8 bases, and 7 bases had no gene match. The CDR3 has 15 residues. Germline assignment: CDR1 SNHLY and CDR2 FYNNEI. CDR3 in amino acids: CASGAGVVNTGELFF. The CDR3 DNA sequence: TGTGCCAGCGGCGCGGGGGTTGTGAACACCGGGGAGCTGTTTTTT.

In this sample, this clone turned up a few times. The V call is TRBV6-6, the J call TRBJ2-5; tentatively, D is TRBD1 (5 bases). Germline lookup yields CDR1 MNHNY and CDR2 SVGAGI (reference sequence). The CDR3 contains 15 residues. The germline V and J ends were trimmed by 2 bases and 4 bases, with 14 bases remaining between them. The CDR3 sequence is CASSYGQRQGETQYF. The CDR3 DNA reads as TGTGCCAGCAGTTACGGACAACGGCAGGGAGAGACCCAGTACTTC.

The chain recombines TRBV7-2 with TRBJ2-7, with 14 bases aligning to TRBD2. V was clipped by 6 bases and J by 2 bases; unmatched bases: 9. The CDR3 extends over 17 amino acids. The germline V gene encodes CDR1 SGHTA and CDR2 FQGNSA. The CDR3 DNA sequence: TGTGCCAGCAGTGGACTAGCGGGAGGTTTCGGCACCTACGAGCAGTACTTC. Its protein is CASSGLAGGFGTYEQYF.

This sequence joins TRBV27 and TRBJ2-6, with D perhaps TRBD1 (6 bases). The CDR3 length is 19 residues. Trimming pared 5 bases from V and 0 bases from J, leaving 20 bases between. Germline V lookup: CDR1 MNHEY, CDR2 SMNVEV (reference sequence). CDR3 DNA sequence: TGTGCCAGCAGTACCGAACTCCAGGGGAGAAGCTCTGGGGCCAACGTCCTGACTTTC. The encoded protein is CASSTELQGRSSGANVLTF.

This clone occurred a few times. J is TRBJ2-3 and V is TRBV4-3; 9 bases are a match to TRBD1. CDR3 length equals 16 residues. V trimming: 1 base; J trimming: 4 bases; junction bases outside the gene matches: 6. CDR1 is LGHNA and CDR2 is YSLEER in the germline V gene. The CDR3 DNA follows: TGCGCCAGCAGCCAAGTGACAGGGGGTTTGTCAGATACGCAGTATTTT. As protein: CASSQVTGGLSDTQYF.